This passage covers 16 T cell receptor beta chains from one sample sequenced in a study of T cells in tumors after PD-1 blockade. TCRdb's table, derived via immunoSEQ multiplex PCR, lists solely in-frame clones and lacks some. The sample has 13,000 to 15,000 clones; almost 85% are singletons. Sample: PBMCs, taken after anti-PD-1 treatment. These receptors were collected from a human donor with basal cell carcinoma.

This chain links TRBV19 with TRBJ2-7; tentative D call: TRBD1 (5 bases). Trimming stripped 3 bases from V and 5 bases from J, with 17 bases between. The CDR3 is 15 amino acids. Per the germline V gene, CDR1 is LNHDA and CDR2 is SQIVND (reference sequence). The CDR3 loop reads CASSIAPGRFDEQYF. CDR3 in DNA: TGTGCCAGTAGTATTGCCCCAGGGCGATTCGACGAGCAGTACTTC.

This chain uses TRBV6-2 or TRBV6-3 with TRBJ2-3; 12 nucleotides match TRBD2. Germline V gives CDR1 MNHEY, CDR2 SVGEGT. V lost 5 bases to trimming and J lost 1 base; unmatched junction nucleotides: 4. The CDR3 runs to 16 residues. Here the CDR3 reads CASSVTSGGGTDTQYF. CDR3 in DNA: TGTGCCAGCAGTGTGACTAGCGGGGGTGGCACAGATACGCAGTATTTT.

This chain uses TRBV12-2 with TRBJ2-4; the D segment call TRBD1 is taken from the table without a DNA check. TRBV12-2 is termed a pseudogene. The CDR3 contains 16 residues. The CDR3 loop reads CASRLTVLLAKNIQYF. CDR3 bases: TGTGCAAGTCGCTTGACAGTACTTCTAGCCAAAAACATTCAGTACTTC.

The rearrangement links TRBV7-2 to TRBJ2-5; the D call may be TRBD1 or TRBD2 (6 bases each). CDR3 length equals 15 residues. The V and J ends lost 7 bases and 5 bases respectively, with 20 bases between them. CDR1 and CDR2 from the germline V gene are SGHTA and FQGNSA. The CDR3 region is CASKQGVVGGETQYF. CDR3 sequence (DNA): TGTGCCAGCAAACAGGGCGTTGTAGGAGGGGAGACCCAGTACTTC.

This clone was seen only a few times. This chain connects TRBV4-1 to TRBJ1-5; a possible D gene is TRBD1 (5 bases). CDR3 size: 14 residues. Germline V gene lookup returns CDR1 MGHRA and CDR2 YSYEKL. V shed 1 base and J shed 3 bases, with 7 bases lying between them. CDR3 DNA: TGCGCCAGCAGCCAAGGACAGCTCAATCAGCCCCAGCATTTT. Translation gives CASSQGQLNQPQHF.

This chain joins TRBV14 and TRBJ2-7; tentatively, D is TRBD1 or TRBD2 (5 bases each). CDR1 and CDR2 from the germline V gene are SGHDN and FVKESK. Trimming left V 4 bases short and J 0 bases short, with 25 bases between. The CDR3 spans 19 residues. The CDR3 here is CASSRIGTFARVSSYEQYF. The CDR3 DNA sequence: TGTGCCAGCAGCCGAATAGGGACCTTTGCCCGGGTGAGCTCCTACGAGCAGTACTTC.

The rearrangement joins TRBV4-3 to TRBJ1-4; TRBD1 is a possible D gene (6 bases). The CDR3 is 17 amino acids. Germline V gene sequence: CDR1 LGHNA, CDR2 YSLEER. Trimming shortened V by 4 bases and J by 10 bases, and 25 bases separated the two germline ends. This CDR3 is CASSPTYRRGASGKLFF. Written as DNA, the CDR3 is TGCGCCAGCAGCCCTACCTATCGCAGGGGCGCCTCCGGAAAACTGTTTTTT.

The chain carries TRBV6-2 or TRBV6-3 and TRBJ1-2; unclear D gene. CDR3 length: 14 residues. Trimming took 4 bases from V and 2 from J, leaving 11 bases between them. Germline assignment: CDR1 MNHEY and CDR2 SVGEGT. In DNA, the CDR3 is TGTGCCAGCAGTTCCCGGGGTGGGAACTATGGCTACACCTTC. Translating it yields CASSSRGGNYGYTF.

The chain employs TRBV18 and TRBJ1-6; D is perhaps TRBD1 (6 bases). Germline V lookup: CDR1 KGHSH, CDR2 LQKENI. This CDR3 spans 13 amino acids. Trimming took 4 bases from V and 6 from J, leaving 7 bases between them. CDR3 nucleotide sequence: TGTGCCAGCTCACTAGGGGGTAATTCACCCCTCCACTTT. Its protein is CASSLGGNSPLHF.

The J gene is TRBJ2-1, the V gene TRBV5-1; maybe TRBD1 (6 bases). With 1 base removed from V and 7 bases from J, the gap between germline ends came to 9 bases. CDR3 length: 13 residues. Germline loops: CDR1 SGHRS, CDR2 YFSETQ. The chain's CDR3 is CASSLIQGNEQFF. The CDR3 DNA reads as TGCGCCAGCAGCTTGATACAGGGAAATGAGCAGTTCTTC.

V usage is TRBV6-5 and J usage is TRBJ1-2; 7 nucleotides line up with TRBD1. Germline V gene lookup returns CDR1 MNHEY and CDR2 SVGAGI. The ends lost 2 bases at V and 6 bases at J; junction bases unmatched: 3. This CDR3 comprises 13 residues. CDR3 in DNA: TGTGCCAGCAGTTACCGGGACAGAGATGGCTACACCTTC. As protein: CASSYRDRDGYTF.

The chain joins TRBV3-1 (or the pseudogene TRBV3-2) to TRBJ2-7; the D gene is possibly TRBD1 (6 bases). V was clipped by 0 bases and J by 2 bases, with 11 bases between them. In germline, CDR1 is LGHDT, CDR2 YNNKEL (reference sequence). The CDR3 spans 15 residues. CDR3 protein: CASSQDLAGAYEQYF. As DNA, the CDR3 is TGTGCCAGCAGCCAAGATCTAGCAGGGGCCTACGAGCAGTACTTC.

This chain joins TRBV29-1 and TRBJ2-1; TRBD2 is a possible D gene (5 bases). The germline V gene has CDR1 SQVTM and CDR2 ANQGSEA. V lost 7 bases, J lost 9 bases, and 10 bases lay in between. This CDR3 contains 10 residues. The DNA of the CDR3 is TGCAGCGGAGGGTTTGGTGAGCAGTTCTTC. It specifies CSGGFGEQFF.

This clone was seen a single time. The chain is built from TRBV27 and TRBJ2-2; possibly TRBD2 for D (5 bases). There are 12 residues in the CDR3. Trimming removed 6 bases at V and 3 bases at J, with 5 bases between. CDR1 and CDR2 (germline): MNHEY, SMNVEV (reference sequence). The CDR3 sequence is CASREDTGELFF. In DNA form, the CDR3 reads TGTGCCAGCAGGGAGGACACCGGGGAGCTGTTTTTT.

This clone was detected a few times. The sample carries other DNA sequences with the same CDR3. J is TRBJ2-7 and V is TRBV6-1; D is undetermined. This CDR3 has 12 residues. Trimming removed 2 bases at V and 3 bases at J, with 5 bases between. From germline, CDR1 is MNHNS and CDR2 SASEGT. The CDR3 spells CASSEPGYEQYF. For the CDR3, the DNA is TGTGCCAGCAGTGAACCGGGCTACGAGCAGTACTTC.

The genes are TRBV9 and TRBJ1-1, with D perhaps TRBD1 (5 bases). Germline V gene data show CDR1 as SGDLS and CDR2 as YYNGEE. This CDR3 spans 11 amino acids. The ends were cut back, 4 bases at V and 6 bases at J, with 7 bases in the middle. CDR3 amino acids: CASSSGPEAFF. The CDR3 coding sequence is TGTGCCAGCAGCTCAGGGCCTGAAGCTTTCTTT.